This TCR beta chain comes out of a study of OX40 agonist ivuxolimab in advanced cancers. A note on the overall study: Ivuxolimab was an agonistic, fully human IgG2 monoclonal antibody directed against OX40 (CD134), a costimulatory receptor. Of the roughly 52 dose-escalation patients, hepatocellular carcinoma was present in about 19, melanoma in roughly 15, renal cell carcinoma in 9 and head and neck cancer in 9. The purpose of peripheral TCRbeta sequencing was to test whether ivuxolimab changed TCR sequence diversity and led to clonal T-cell expansion. Prior anti-PD-1, anti-PD-L1 or anti-CTLA-4 therapy was permitted, and 30% to 50% of dose-escalation patients had received checkpoint inhibitors. In the dose-escalation cohort, around four fifths of patients were male, and the mean age was around 60 years with a range of roughly 20 to 79. Intravenous ivuxolimab was administered to patients every 2 weeks at six dose levels: 0.01, 0.1, 0.3, 1.5, 3 and 10 mg/kg. The paper reports the monotherapy dose-escalation portion (N ≈ 52 patients) of the phase I ivuxolimab trial. Three dose-escalation patients achieved partial responses, one with hepatocellular carcinoma and two with cutaneous melanoma.

Patients with a history of autoimmune disease or receiving systemic immunosuppression were excluded from the trial. Peripheral blood for TCR sequencing was collected from all dose cohorts at baseline, on cycle 4 day 1, and on cycle 7 day 1. Samples were obtained from an open-label, multicenter, first-in-human phase I dose-escalation trial of ivuxolimab. Adults with locally advanced or metastatic head and neck squamous cell, hepatocellular, melanoma or renal cell carcinoma were enrolled in the trial. CD4+ and CD8+ T cells were sorted separately from peripheral blood before TCR sequencing. About this clone itself: Which antigen it targets is not known. No clone much larger than this one lies a single base away; base qualities are absent.

The paper's findings and limits, for the study overall: Partial responders in the 0.1-3.0 mg/kg groups had among the lowest normalized peripheral clonal expansion, especially among CD8+ T cells. After ivuxolimab, expanded clones were on average more numerous among CD8+ T cells than among CD4+ T cells. At doses of 0.1 to 3.0 mg/kg, clonal expansion of both CD4+ and CD8+ blood T cells was observed from baseline to week 6. Low levels of normalized T-cell clonal expansion were also seen in some nonresponding patients. The antigen specificity of the clonally expanded peripheral T cells was not determined.

The junction shows trimming of 6 bases on V and 1 base on J, plus 6 bases between the germline ends. The CDR3 has 12 amino acids, counting the end cysteine and phenylalanine. Just the 36-base CDR3 DNA is kept, in frame starting at base 1. Taken from the germline V gene, the CDR1 and CDR2 loops are MNHEY and SVGAGI. For sequencing of the TCRbeta CDR3 region, genomic DNA was extracted from the sorted cells. The immunoSEQ Assay was used for sequencing of TCRbeta CDR3 regions. TCRdb took this table from immuneACCESS and kept in-frame rearrangements with V and J called. Such tables lack part of the clones; where checked against another copy, unresolved V genes explain under half of the gap, and the rest is unexplained. This sample lists about 32,000 clones; around nine tenths were detected once. The ten largest clonotypes hold roughly 30% of the sample.

The sequencing here drew on CD4+ or CD8+ T cells sorted from blood, taken in a trial of the OX40 agonist ivuxolimab. The chain links TRBV6-5 with TRBJ1-1; confidence is insufficient to name the D gene. This TCR derives from an adult with an advanced solid tumor such as melanoma, head and neck, liver or kidney cancer. The CDR3 region: CASSKGNTEAFF. Here is the DNA: TGTGCCAGCAGCAAGGGGAACACTGAAGCTTTCTTT.